This T cell receptor beta chain was recovered during a study of T cell repertoires in cytomegalovirus infection. Study background: Signatures in public TCR beta sequences pointed to both CMV infection and matching HLA type.

Notes on the study in general: People with CMV and the relevant HLA were identified by cumulative public TCR beta family frequency. It was HLA-C-restricted CMV-specific TCR beta clonotypes that dominated the response ex vivo.

Points on this clonotype: Its antigen is undetermined.

The germline CDR1 and CDR2 sequences are MNHNY and SVGAGI (reference sequence). CDR3 length equals 15 residues. V lost 2 bases and J 3 bases, leaving 13 bases between the germline ends. TCRdb used MiXCR to reprocess the reads, holding one entry per CDR3 protein. The sample contains about 190,000 distinct CDR3 sequences, 28% of which appear only once. Material for sequencing was PBMCs. The chain couples TRBV6-6 to TRBJ1-1; D is undetermined. This receptor was taken from a human donor in good health (CMV status not recorded). Some clones in this sample may be carry-over from other donors' samples. Here the CDR3 reads CASSYLQRVDTEAFF. As DNA, the CDR3 is TGTGCCAGCAGTTACCTGCAGAGGGTCGACACTGAAGCTTTCTTT.